This T cell receptor (beta chain) was sequenced during a study of regulatory T cells in long-lasting Graves disease. General study findings and limits: Those with persistent Graves' had less TCR diversity than newly diagnosed patients.

CDR3-region Arm-PCR and iRepertoire HTBI primers produced the TCR beta libraries. Via MiXCR, TCRdb re-called the multiplex PCR reads, giving one row per CDR3 protein. The data contain over 500,000 distinct CDR3 sequences, 15% to 20% of them singletons. This clonotype was seen many times. No antigen is known for it. Time point defined: newly diagnosed GD, antithyroid drugs for less than 3 months. There was RNA extracted from PBMCs, and the TCR library was made from it. The CDR3 totals 14 residues. Germline V gene lookup returns CDR1 MNHGY and CDR2 SVAAGI. V lost 4 bases and J 3 bases, leaving 12 bases between the germline ends. The same data also went into a second study, on T cells in Graves' hyperthyroidism and ophthalmopathy. From that study: Graves' hyperthyroidism qualified as stable when ophthalmopathy did not progress within 18 months. From stable hyperthyroidism, ophthalmopathy was separated by a 13 V-J model.

The source material was peripheral blood mononuclear cells (PBMCs), sampled at new diagnosis, from a patient treated with antithyroid drugs. This chain uses TRBV6-9 with TRBJ1-1; the D is unclear. The origin of this receptor is a man aged 18 to 30 with Graves disease. DNA for the CDR3: TGTGCCAGCAGTTTCGGCACCGCTTACACTGAAGCTTTCTTT. Amino acid sequence: CASSFGTAYTEAFF.